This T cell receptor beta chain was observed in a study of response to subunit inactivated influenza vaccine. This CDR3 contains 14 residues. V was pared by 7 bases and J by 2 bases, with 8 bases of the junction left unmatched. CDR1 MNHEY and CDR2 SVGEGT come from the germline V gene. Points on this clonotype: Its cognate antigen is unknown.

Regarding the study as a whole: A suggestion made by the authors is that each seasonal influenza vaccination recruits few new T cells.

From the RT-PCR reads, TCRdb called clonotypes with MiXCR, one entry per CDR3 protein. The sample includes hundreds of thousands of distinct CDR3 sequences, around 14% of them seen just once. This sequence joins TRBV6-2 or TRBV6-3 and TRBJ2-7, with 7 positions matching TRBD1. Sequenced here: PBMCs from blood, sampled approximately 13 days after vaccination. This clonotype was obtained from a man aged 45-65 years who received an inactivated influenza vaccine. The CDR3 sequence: CASKAQGRTYEQYF. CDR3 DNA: TGTGCCAGCAAAGCACAGGGGCGCACCTACGAGCAGTACTTC.